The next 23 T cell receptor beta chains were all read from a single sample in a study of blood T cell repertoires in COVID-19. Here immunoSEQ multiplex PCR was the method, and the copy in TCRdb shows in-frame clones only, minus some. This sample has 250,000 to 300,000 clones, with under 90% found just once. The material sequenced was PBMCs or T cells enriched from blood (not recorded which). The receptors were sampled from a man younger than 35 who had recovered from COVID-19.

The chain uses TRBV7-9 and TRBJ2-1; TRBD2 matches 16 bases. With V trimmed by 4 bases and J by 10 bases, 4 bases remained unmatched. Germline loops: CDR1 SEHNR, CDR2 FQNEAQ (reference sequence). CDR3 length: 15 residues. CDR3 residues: CASSSGTSGGEEQFF. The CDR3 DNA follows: TGTGCCAGCAGCTCCGGGACTAGCGGGGGGGAAGAGCAGTTCTTC.

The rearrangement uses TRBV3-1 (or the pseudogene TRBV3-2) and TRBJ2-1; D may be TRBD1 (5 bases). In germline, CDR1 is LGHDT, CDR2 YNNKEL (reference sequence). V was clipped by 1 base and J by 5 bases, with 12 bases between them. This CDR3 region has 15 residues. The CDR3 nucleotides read TGTGCCAGCAGCCAAGGAATGGGCAGGGACAATGAGCAGTTCTTC. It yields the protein CASSQGMGRDNEQFF.

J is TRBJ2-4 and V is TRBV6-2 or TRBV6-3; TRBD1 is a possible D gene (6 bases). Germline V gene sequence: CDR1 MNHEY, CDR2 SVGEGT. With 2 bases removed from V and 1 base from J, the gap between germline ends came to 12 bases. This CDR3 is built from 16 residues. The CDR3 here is CASSYEGRGAKNIQYF. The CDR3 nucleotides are TGTGCCAGCAGTTACGAGGGAAGGGGGGCCAAAAACATTCAGTACTTC.

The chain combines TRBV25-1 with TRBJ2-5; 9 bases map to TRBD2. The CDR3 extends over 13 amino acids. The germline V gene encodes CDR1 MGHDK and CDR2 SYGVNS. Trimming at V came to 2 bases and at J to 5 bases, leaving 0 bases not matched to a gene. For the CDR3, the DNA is TGTGCCAGCAGTGAAGCGGGGGGGGAGACCCAGTACTTC. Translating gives CASSEAGGETQYF.

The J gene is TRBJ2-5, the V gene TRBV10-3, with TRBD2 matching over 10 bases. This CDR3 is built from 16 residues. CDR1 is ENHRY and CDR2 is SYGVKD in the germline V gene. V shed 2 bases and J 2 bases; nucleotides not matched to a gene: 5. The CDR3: CAISEPGAGGQETQYF. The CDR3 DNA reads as TGTGCCATCAGTGAGCCGGGAGCGGGGGGGCAAGAGACCCAGTACTTC.

As DNA, the CDR3 is TGCGCCAGCAGCACAGAACAGGGGGCCTACGAGCAGTACTTC. This sequence encodes CASSTEQGAYEQYF. The chain recombines TRBV5-1 with TRBJ2-7; TRBD1 matches 8 bases. Looked up from germline, CDR1 is SGHRS and CDR2 is YFSETQ. The CDR3 is 14 amino acids. Trimming removed 4 bases from V and 2 bases from J; junction bases left unmatched: 5.

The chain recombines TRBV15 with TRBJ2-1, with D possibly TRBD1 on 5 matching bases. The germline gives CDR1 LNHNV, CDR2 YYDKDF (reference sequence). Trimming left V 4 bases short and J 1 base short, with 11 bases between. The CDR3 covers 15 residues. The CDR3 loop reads CATSIRQFSYNEQFF. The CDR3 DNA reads TGTGCCACCAGCATCCGACAGTTTTCCTACAATGAGCAGTTCTTC.

The CDR3 nucleotides read TGTGCCAGCAGCTCGCACAGGGTCGATGGCTACACCTTC. This translates into CASSSHRVDGYTF. The J gene is TRBJ1-2, the V gene TRBV7-9, with TRBD1 as a possible D gene (6 bases). Germline V lookup: CDR1 SEHNR, CDR2 FQNEAQ (reference sequence). Trimming removed 4 bases from V and 6 bases from J, with 12 bases in between. There are 13 residues in the CDR3.

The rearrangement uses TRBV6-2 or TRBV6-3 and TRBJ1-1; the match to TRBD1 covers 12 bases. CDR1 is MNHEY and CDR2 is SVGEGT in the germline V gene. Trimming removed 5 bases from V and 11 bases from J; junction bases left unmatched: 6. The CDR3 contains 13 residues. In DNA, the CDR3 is TGTGCCAGCAGTAGGGACAGGGGGCCGCTTGCTTTCTTT. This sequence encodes CASSRDRGPLAFF.

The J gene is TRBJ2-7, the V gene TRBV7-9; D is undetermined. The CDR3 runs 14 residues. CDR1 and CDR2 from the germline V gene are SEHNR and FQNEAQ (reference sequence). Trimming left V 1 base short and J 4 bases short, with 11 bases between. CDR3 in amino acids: CASSLGRDPYEQYF. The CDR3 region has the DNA TGTGCCAGCAGCTTAGGGAGAGACCCTTACGAGCAGTACTTC.

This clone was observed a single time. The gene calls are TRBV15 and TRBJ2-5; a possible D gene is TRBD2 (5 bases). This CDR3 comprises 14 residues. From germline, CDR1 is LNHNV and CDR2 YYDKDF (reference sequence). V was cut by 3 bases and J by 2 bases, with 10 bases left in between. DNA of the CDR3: TGTGCCACCAGCAGGCCGGGGAGTCAAGAGACCCAGTACTTC. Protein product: CATSRPGSQETQYF. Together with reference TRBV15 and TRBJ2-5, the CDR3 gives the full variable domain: DAMVIQNPRYQVTQFGKPVTLSCSQTLNHNVMYWYQQKSSQAPKLLFHYYDKDFNNEADTPDNFQSRRPNTSFCFLDIRSPGLGDTAMYLCATSRPGSQETQYFGPGTRLLVL.

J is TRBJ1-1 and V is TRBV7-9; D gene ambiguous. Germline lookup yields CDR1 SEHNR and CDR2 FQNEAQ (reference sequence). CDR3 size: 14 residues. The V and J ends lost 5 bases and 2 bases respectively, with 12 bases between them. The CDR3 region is CASSPGLANTEAFF. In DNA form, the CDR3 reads TGTGCCAGCAGCCCCGGACTGGCTAACACTGAAGCTTTCTTT.

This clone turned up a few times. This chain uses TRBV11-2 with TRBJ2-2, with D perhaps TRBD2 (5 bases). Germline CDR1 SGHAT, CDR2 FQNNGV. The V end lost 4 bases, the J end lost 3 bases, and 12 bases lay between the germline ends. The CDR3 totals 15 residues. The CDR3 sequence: CASSSRTDHTGELFF. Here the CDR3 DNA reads TGTGCCAGCAGCTCCAGGACTGACCACACCGGGGAGCTGTTTTTT.

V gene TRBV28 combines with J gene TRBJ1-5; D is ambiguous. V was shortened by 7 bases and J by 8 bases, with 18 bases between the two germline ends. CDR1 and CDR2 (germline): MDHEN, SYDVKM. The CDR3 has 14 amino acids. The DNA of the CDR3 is TGTGCCAGCACCTCAGGAGGAGCGGGCGAGCCCCAGCATTTT. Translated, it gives CASTSGGAGEPQHF.

CDR3 region: CAISGTGRAEAFF. The CDR3 bases are TGTGCCATCAGTGGGACTGGTCGGGCTGAAGCTTTCTTT. The rearrangement uses TRBV10-3 and TRBJ1-1, with D uncertain. The germline CDR1 and CDR2 sequences are ENHRY and SYGVKD. V lost 4 bases, J lost 6 bases, and 12 bases lay in between. The CDR3 extends over 13 amino acids.

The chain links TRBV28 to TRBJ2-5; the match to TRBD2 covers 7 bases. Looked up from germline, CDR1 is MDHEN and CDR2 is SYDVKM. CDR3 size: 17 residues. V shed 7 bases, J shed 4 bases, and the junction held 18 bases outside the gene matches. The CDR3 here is CASTRDYSASEGETQYF. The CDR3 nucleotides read TGTGCCAGCACGCGGGACTATTCAGCGTCTGAGGGAGAGACCCAGTACTTC.

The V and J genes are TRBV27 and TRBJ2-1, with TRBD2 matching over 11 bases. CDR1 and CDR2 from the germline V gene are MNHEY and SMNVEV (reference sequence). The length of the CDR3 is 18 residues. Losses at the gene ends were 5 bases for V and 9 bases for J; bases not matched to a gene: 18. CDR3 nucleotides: TGTGCCAGCAGTCGCCGACCGCCCCTAGCGGGGGGATCGGTTGAGCAGTTCTTC. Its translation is CASSRRPPLAGGSVEQFF.

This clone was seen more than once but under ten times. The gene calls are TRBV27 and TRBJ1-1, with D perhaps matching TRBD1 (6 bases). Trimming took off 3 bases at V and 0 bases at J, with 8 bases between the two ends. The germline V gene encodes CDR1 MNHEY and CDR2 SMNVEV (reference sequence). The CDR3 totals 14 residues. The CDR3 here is CASSFNRVNTEAFF. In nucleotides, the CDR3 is TGTGCCAGCAGTTTCAACAGGGTGAACACTGAAGCTTTCTTT.

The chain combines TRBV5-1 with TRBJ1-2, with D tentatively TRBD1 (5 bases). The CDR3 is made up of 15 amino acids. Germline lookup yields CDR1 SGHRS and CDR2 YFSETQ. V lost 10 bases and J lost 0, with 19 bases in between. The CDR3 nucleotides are TGCGCCCGGAGGGGAGAGGGCCAGGCTAACTATGGCTACACCTTC. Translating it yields CARRGEGQANYGYTF.

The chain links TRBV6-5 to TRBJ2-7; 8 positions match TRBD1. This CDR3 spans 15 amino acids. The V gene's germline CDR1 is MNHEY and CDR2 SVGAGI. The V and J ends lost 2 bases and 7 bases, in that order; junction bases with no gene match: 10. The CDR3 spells CASSYRPGQAEEQYF. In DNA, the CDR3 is TGTGCCAGCAGTTACAGGCCGGGACAGGCTGAAGAGCAGTACTTC.

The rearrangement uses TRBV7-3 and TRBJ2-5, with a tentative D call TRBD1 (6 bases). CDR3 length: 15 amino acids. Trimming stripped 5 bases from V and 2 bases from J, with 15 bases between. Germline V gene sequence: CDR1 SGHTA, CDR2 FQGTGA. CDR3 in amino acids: CASSPQTGPQETQYF. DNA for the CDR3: TGTGCCAGCAGCCCTCAGACAGGACCGCAAGAGACCCAGTACTTC.

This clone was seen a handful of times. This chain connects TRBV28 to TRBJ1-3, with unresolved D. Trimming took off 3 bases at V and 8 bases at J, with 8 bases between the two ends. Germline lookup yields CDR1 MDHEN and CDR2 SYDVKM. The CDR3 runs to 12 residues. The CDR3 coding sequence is TGTGCCAGCAGTTTCGTTATCGACACCATATATTTT. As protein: CASSFVIDTIYF.

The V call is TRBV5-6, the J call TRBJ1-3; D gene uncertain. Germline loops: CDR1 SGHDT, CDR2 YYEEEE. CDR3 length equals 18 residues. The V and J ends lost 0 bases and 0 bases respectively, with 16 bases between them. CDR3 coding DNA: TGTGCCAGCAGCTTGGCTCGGGAATCAGGCACCTCTGGAAACACCATATATTTT. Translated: CASSLARESGTSGNTIYF.